These 32 T cell receptor beta chains originate from one sample sequenced in a study of beta chain features in type 1 diabetes. The whole isolated RNA underwent reverse transcription, so sequencing captured expressed TCRB transcripts. Profiled with immunoSEQ multiplex PCR; TCRdb holds only in-frame clones, not every one. The profile shows hundreds of thousands of clones, around 15% of them singletons. The specimen sequenced was naive CD4+ T cells from blood. Source of these receptors: a man aged 18 to 30 in good health.

This clone was observed a few times. This chain connects TRBV9 to TRBJ2-5; a possible D gene is TRBD2 (5 bases). The length of the CDR3 is 14 residues. Germline V gives CDR1 SGDLS, CDR2 YYNGEE. The ends were cut back, 0 bases at V and 5 bases at J, with 11 bases in the middle. Here the CDR3 DNA reads TGTGCCAGCAGCGTAGGTCCCGGGATCGAGACCCAGTACTTC. It codes for CASSVGPGIETQYF.

This clone turned up a few times. The CDR3 reads CASKIGIRYGYTF. CDR3 nucleotides: TGTGCCAGCAAGATTGGTATTCGGTATGGCTACACCTTC. The gene calls are TRBV28 and TRBJ1-2; no clear D gene. Trimming took 7 bases from V and 5 from J, leaving 14 bases between them. Germline-derived CDR1 and CDR2 are MDHEN and SYDVKM. This CDR3 contains 13 residues.

This clone has more than one count but fewer than ten. This rearrangement joins TRBV2 to TRBJ2-2, with D maybe TRBD2 (7 bases). CDR3 length: 14 residues. Looked up from germline, CDR1 is SNHLY and CDR2 is FYNNEI. Trimming took off 8 bases at V and 3 bases at J, with 13 bases between the two ends. CDR3 amino acids: CASAGARDTGELFF. Written as DNA, the CDR3 is TGTGCCAGCGCGGGGGCACGGGACACCGGGGAGCTGTTTTTT.

The CDR3 DNA reads TGTGCCAGCAGTTTATATGCTAGGCAGGCCTACGAGCAGTACTTC. It codes for CASSLYARQAYEQYF. This chain uses TRBV27 with TRBJ2-7; D is undetermined. The germline V gene encodes CDR1 MNHEY and CDR2 SMNVEV (reference sequence). V lost 1 base to trimming and J lost 2 bases, with 12 bases between them. The CDR3 length is 15 residues.

This clone was counted only a few times. The chain is built from TRBV7-2 and TRBJ2-3; D gene ambiguous. This CDR3 contains 14 residues. Trimming took 1 base from V and 3 from J, leaving 8 bases between them. Germline CDR1 and CDR2: SGHTA and FQGNSA. The CDR3 DNA reads as TGTGCCAGCAGCTTAGTACCTAATACAGATACGCAGTATTTT. Amino acids: CASSLVPNTDTQYF.

There are a few counts of this clone. CDR3 amino acids: CASNILGDEQYF. DNA of the CDR3: TGTGCCAGTAACATCCTCGGGGACGAGCAGTACTTC. The V and J genes are TRBV19 and TRBJ2-7; D perhaps matches TRBD2 (5 bases). Trimming pared 7 bases from V and 5 bases from J, leaving 12 bases between. This CDR3 comprises 12 residues. Per the germline V gene, CDR1 is LNHDA and CDR2 is SQIVND (reference sequence).

A few counts support this clone. This chain uses TRBV5-5 with TRBJ2-7, with TRBD1 matching 7 bases. The germline CDR1 and CDR2 sequences are SGHKS and YYEKEE (reference sequence). This CDR3 comprises 13 residues. V shed 5 bases and J 5 bases; nucleotides not matched to a gene: 7. The CDR3: CASRETGSHEQYF. DNA of the CDR3: TGTGCCAGCAGAGAGACAGGGTCCCACGAGCAGTACTTC.

The V and J genes are TRBV5-1 and TRBJ2-3, with TRBD1 matching 10 bases. Trimming took 0 bases from V and 6 from J; bases not matched to a gene: 7. The germline gives CDR1 SGHRS, CDR2 YFSETQ. The CDR3 totals 16 residues. The CDR3 loop is CASSLVRQGASDTQYF. The DNA of the CDR3 is TGCGCCAGCAGCTTGGTGCGACAGGGGGCATCTGATACGCAGTATTTT.

The CDR3 protein is CASSPLDRGPQYF. CDR3 nucleotide sequence: TGTGCCAGCTCACCACTGGACAGGGGCCCCCAGTACTTC. V gene TRBV18 combines with J gene TRBJ2-4; 9 bases map to TRBD1. The CDR3 spans 13 residues. Germline assignment: CDR1 KGHSH and CDR2 LQKENI. V lost 1 base, J lost 13 bases, and 5 bases stayed unmatched. Full variable domain (missing parts from reference TRBV18 and TRBJ2-4): NAGVMQNPRHLVRRRGQEARLRCSPMKGHSHVYWYRQLPEEGLKFMVYLQKENIIDESGMPKERFSAEFPKEGPSILRIQQVVRGDSAAYFCASSPLDRGPQYFGAGTRLSVL.

The gene calls are TRBV7-2 and TRBJ1-2; no clear D. Looked up from germline, CDR1 is SGHTA and CDR2 is FQGNSA. This CDR3 comprises 14 residues. Trimming removed 2 bases from V and 8 bases from J, with 15 bases in between. CDR3 region: CASSLPRALKGYTF. The CDR3 DNA reads as TGTGCCAGCAGCTTACCTAGGGCCCTGAAGGGCTACACCTTC. The variable domain in full, completed from reference TRBV7-2 and TRBJ1-2, reads GAGVSQSPSNKVTEKGKDVELRCDPISGHTALYWYRQSLGQGLEFLIYFQGNSAPDKSGLPSDRFSAERTGGSVSTLTIQRTQQEDSAVYLCASSLPRALKGYTFGSGTRLTVV.

The chain employs TRBV25-1 and TRBJ1-4, with D unresolved. V lost 3 bases and J lost 7, with 12 bases in between. Germline loops: CDR1 MGHDK, CDR2 SYGVNS. CDR3 length: 14 amino acids. The CDR3 loop is CASSESSRGEKLFF. CDR3 DNA: TGTGCCAGCAGTGAGAGCTCCCGGGGTGAAAAACTGTTTTTT.

V gene TRBV7-3 combines with J gene TRBJ2-3; no firm D call. Germline V gives CDR1 SGHTA, CDR2 FQGTGA. The V gene lost 5 bases and the J gene lost 4 bases, with 10 bases spanning the gap. This CDR3 contains 13 residues. The CDR3 DNA is TGTGCCAGCAGCCAAAGGGTGGCAGATACGCAGTATTTT. Its protein product is CASSQRVADTQYF.

This clone showed up just a few times. This chain uses TRBV19 with TRBJ1-1; 9 nucleotides line up with TRBD1. V dropped 5 bases and J dropped 0; count of bases not matched to a gene: 4. The CDR3 has 15 amino acids. Germline CDR1 reads LNHDA; CDR2 reads SQIVND (reference sequence). CDR3 amino acids: CASSLRDRVNTEAFF. Here the CDR3 DNA reads TGTGCCAGTAGTCTCCGGGACAGGGTGAACACTGAAGCTTTCTTT.

CDR3: CASSEVRRGLGGSDTQYF. The CDR3 bases are TGTGCCAGCAGTGAAGTACGCCGGGGACTAGGGGGGTCGGATACGCAGTATTTT. The rearrangement joins TRBV6-1 to TRBJ2-3, with 8 positions matching TRBD2. Per the germline V gene, CDR1 is MNHNS and CDR2 is SASEGT. With V trimmed by 1 base and J by 6 bases, 15 bases remained unmatched. The CDR3 runs to 18 residues.

The genes are TRBV5-4 and TRBJ2-3; D not certain. CDR1 is SGHNT, CDR2 YYREEE, per germline (reference sequence). The V and J ends lost 2 bases and 6 bases respectively, with 13 bases between them. This CDR3 region has 14 residues. CDR3: CASSFEDRRDTQYF. Here the CDR3 DNA reads TGTGCCAGCAGCTTTGAGGACCGCAGGGATACGCAGTATTTT.

The genes are TRBV7-2 and TRBJ2-5, with TRBD2 matching over 15 bases. This CDR3 has 16 residues. V dropped 1 base and J dropped 4; count of bases not matched to a gene: 1. Germline V CDR1 and CDR2: SGHTA, FQGNSA. For the CDR3, the DNA is TGTGCCAGCAGCTTAGGGGGACTAGCGGGAGGAGAGACCCAGTACTTC. It translates to CASSLGGLAGGETQYF.

The V gene is TRBV5-1, the J gene TRBJ1-5; 7 bases match TRBD1. The V gene end was trimmed by 5 bases and the J gene end by 3 bases; junction bases not matched to a gene: 5. The CDR3 loop spans 14 amino acids. Germline CDR1 is SGHRS and CDR2 is YFSETQ. The CDR3 here is CASRPGQDNQPQHF. The CDR3, as DNA: TGCGCCAGCAGACCTGGACAGGACAATCAGCCCCAGCATTTT.

This clone appeared a few times. The rearrangement links TRBV7-2 to TRBJ2-1; perhaps TRBD1 as D (7 bases). CDR1 is SGHTA and CDR2 is FQGNSA in the germline V gene. CDR3 length equals 16 residues. V lost 1 base to trimming and J lost 3 bases, with 13 bases between them. The CDR3 region is CASSLGAGQNYNEQFF. The CDR3 nucleotides read TGTGCCAGCAGCTTAGGTGCGGGACAGAACTACAATGAGCAGTTCTTC. The full variable domain, in which reference TRBV7-2 and TRBJ2-1 provide the parts outside the CDR3, is GAGVSQSPSNKVTEKGKDVELRCDPISGHTALYWYRQSLGQGLEFLIYFQGNSAPDKSGLPSDRFSAERTGGSVSTLTIQRTQQEDSAVYLCASSLGAGQNYNEQFFGPGTRLTVL.

This clone was observed a handful of times. The CDR3 reads CASSLGVQGDTQYF. CDR3 in DNA: TGTGCCAGCAGCTTGGGGGTTCAGGGAGATACGCAGTATTTT. The chain joins TRBV7-2 to TRBJ2-3; the D gene could be TRBD1 or TRBD2 (5 bases each). CDR3 size: 14 residues. Trimming pared 3 bases from V and 5 bases from J, leaving 12 bases between. Per the germline V gene, CDR1 is SGHTA and CDR2 is FQGNSA.

This chain uses TRBV5-4 with TRBJ1-1; D unclear. The V and J ends lost 2 bases and 0 bases respectively, with 8 bases between them. This CDR3 contains 14 residues. Germline values: CDR1 SGHNT, CDR2 YYREEE (reference sequence). CDR3 in amino acids: CASSFWTLNTEAFF. CDR3 nucleotides: TGTGCCAGCAGCTTCTGGACCTTGAACACTGAAGCTTTCTTT.

This chain uses TRBV2 with TRBJ2-1, with TRBD2 matching over 10 bases. Germline CDR1 and CDR2: SNHLY and FYNNEI. With 5 bases clipped from V and 8 bases from J, the junction kept 9 bases outside the gene matches. The CDR3 consists of 15 residues. Written as DNA, the CDR3 is TGTGCCAGCAGTCCCCGCAGCGGGAGGGCCGATGAGCAGTTCTTC. Translating gives CASSPRSGRADEQFF.

This clone was counted a few times. The chain uses TRBV5-1 and TRBJ2-3; weak D call: TRBD1 (5 bases). Trimming took off 0 bases at V and 2 bases at J, with 13 bases between the two ends. This CDR3 has 16 residues. The germline V gene has CDR1 SGHRS and CDR2 YFSETQ. As DNA, the CDR3 is TGCGCCAGCAGCTTGGCGGCAGGGCTGATCACAGATACGCAGTATTTT. Protein product: CASSLAAGLITDTQYF. The whole variable domain, filled in from reference TRBV5-1 and TRBJ2-3, reads KAGVTQTPRYLIKTRGQQVTLSCSPISGHRSVSWYQQTPGQGLQFLFEYFSETQRNKGNFPGRFSGRQFSNSRSEMNVSTLELGDSALYLCASSLAAGLITDTQYFGPGTRLTVL.

In this sample, this clone turned up a few times. J is TRBJ1-1 and V is TRBV18, with 7 positions matching TRBD1. This CDR3 has 14 amino acids. The junction had 8 bases not matched to a gene; V was cut back by 6 bases and J by 4 bases. Germline V gene sequence: CDR1 KGHSH, CDR2 LQKENI. This CDR3 reads CASSSDRLRTEAFF. The CDR3 DNA reads TGTGCCAGCTCCTCGGACAGGTTGCGCACTGAAGCTTTCTTT.

The genes are TRBV27 and TRBJ1-1; 8 bases are a match to TRBD1. Germline lookup yields CDR1 MNHEY and CDR2 SMNVEV (reference sequence). J lost 0 bases, V lost 3 bases, and 0 bases had no gene match. The CDR3 is 14 amino acids. The CDR3 DNA reads TGTGCCAGCAGTTTGGGACAGGTGAACACTGAAGCTTTCTTT. Translation gives CASSLGQVNTEAFF.

The V gene is TRBV11-2, the J gene TRBJ2-7, with 7 positions matching TRBD2. Germline CDR1 is SGHAT and CDR2 is FQNNGV. Germline trimming cut 6 bases from V and 2 bases from J; bases unmatched to any gene: 13. The CDR3 runs to 16 residues. The CDR3 DNA sequence: TGTGCCAGCAGGGTCGCTTATCGGGGAGGGCCCTACGAGCAGTACTTC. Translation: CASRVAYRGGPYEQYF.

This rearrangement joins TRBV11-2 to TRBJ2-7; 7 nucleotides align to TRBD2. Trimming cost V 6 bases and J 2 bases; bases outside gene matches: 1. The germline CDR1 and CDR2 sequences are SGHAT and FQNNGV. This CDR3 has 12 residues. In nucleotides, the CDR3 is TGTGCCAGCAGTGGGACTACCTACGAGCAGTACTTC. Protein product: CASSGTTYEQYF.

This clone was counted a few times. The chain carries TRBV7-6 and TRBJ2-5; D may correspond to TRBD1 or TRBD2 (5 bases each). The CDR3 extends over 15 amino acids. The germline V gene encodes CDR1 SGHVS and CDR2 FNYEAQ. Trimming took 8 bases from V and 9 from J, leaving 25 bases between them. CDR3 amino acids: CASPTTPGRGESQYF. The CDR3 DNA sequence: TGTGCCAGCCCGACTACACCGGGTCGAGGGGAGTCCCAGTACTTC.

This clone has a handful of counts. V usage is TRBV5-1 and J usage is TRBJ1-2, with D possibly matching TRBD1 (6 bases). Looked up from germline, CDR1 is SGHRS and CDR2 is YFSETQ. The CDR3 has 13 residues. Trimming stripped 2 bases from V and 5 bases from J, with 10 bases between. CDR3 residues: CASSFGQPYGYTF. Here the CDR3 DNA reads TGCGCCAGCAGCTTTGGACAGCCTTATGGCTACACCTTC.

This clone has a handful of counts. This chain links TRBV30 with TRBJ1-1, with TRBD1 as a possible D gene (6 bases). CDR3 length: 12 amino acids. The V gene's germline CDR1 is GTSNPN and CDR2 SVGIG (reference sequence). V shed 1 base and J shed 12 bases, with 15 bases lying between them. CDR3 protein: CAWSAPTGLTFF. The CDR3 nucleotides are TGTGCCTGGAGTGCCCCTACAGGGCTGACTTTCTTT.

There are a few counts of this clone. The chain is built from TRBV10-3 and TRBJ2-7, with D hard to call. Looked up from germline, CDR1 is ENHRY and CDR2 is SYGVKD. This CDR3 spans 15 amino acids. The V end was cut by 0 bases, the J end by 3 bases, with 12 bases between. CDR3: CAISESVLKLYEQYF. The DNA for the CDR3 is TGTGCCATCAGTGAGTCCGTACTCAAGCTCTACGAGCAGTACTTC.

On this clone itself: Different DNA sequences within this sample yield the same CDR3. V usage is TRBV6-6 and J usage is TRBJ1-1; D uncertain. The CDR3 extends over 12 amino acids. CDR1 MNHNY and CDR2 SVGAGI come from the germline V gene (reference sequence). V was clipped by 3 bases and J by 1 base, with 3 bases between them. The CDR3 region is CASSYENTEAFF. CDR3 coding DNA: TGTGCCAGCAGTTATGAGAACACTGAAGCTTTCTTT.

This clone was picked up a small number of times. The CDR3 region has the DNA TGTGCCAGCAGCTTCCCGGGACAGGGGTCGAAGTTCTTC. It is translated as CASSFPGQGSKFF. This chain links TRBV7-2 with TRBJ2-1; 10 bases map to TRBD1. V dropped 3 bases and J dropped 14; count of bases not matched to a gene: 7. In germline, CDR1 is SGHTA, CDR2 FQGNSA. The CDR3 runs to 13 residues.